What follows describes a single TCR beta chain. Its antigen remains unknown. The sample comes from a study of response to subunit inactivated influenza vaccine. From the RT-PCR reads, TCRdb called clonotypes with MiXCR, one entry per CDR3 protein. This sample has roughly 170,000 distinct CDR3 sequences, with roughly 8.7% found just once. Germline CDR1 and CDR2: SNHLY and FYNNEI. V was trimmed by 8 bases and J by 5 bases, leaving 19 bases between them. The CDR3 length is 16 residues. Study findings and constraints: Authors suggested each seasonal influenza vaccination recruits few new T cells.

V usage is TRBV2 and J usage is TRBJ2-6, with a weak D call TRBD2 (6 bases). The TCR sequence derives from a man aged 45-65 years who received an inactivated influenza vaccine. Sequencing used non-naive T cells sorted from PBMCs, obtained on the day of vaccination. Written as DNA, the CDR3 is TGTGCCAGCTCCGCACCTAGCGTTGGCTGGGCCAACGTCCTGACTTTC. Encoded protein: CASSAPSVGWANVLTF.